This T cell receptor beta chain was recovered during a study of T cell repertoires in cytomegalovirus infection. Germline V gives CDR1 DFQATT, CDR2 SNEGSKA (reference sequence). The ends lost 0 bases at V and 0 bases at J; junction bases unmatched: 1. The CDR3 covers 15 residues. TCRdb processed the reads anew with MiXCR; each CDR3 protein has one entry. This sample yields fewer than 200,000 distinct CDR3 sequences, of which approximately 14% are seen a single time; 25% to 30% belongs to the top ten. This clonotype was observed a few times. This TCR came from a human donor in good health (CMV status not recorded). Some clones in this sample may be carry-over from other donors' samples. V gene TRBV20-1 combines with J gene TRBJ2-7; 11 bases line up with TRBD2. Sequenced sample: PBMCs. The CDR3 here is CSARDGTSGSYEQYF. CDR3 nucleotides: TGCAGTGCTAGAGATGGGACTAGCGGCTCCTACGAGCAGTACTTC.